The clone carrying this TCR beta chain was recorded many times. Trimming shortened V by 0 bases and J by 0 bases, and 4 bases separated the two germline ends. The CDR3 loop spans 14 amino acids. Germline CDR1 is MNHEY and CDR2 is SVGEGT. The sample belongs to a study of T-cell reconstitution after alpha-beta-depleted transplantation in children. A TCRbeta library incorporating unique molecular identifiers was prepared. MiXCR, applied by TCRdb to the PCR reads, yields one record per CDR3 protein. The table includes roughly 5,000 distinct CDR3 sequences, about 28% detected once. This TCR came from a male patient aged 2-15 years who had a stem cell transplant for acute lymphoblastic leukemia, so the T cells may come from the graft donor. This specimen was PBMCs, mostly from graft donor cells, taken 60 days after TCRalphabeta/CD19-depleted stem cell transplant. The chain combines TRBV6-2 or TRBV6-3 with TRBJ2-3, with D unclear. The CDR3 here is CASSYSRSTDTQYF. The CDR3 DNA reads TGTGCCAGCAGTTACTCGCGCAGCACAGATACGCAGTATTTT.